These T cell receptor beta chains were read from a single sample in a study of read filtering for tumor transcriptome and immune sequencing. TCRdb ran MiXCR on the reads and lists one entry per CDR3 protein. The data show about 40,000 distinct CDR3 sequences, over 9.5% seen once. The sample comprised a population of CD138-negative cells sorted from bone marrow. Receptors originate from a donor at least 40 years old with multiple myeloma. The CDR3 runs from the conserved cysteine through the conserved F or W. The D gene is left open where the match is weak. Size is omitted from some rows. Given values are once, few, many or a class for expanded clones.

j_call v_call d_call clone_size cdr3_nt cdr3_aa
TRBJ2-7 TRBV27 . many TGTGCCAGCAGTTTGGGCCCTTGGTACGAGCAGTACTTC CASSLGPWYEQYF
TRBJ2-2 TRBV5-1 TRBD1 many TGCGCCAGCAGCTTTCAACCGGGACAGGGGACCGGGGAGCTGTTTTTT CASSFQPGQGTGELFF
TRBJ2-5 TRBV7-2 . many TGTGCCAGCAGCCGTATGGGGGCTAGCGGTCCAGAGACCCAGTACTTC CASSRMGASGPETQYF
TRBJ1-2 TRBV12-3/TRBV12-4 . . TGTGCCAGCAGTTTAGCGCTGAGGGGGGTCTATGGCTACACCTTC CASSLALRGVYGYTF
TRBJ1-4 TRBV18 . many TGTGCCAGCTCACCGGGTTCTCCCGCAACTAATGAAAAACTGTTTTTT CASSPGSPATNEKLFF
TRBJ1-6 TRBV6-5 TRBD1 many TGTGCCAGCAGTTACGGGGGACAGAGAGATTCACCCCTCCACTTT CASSYGGQRDSPLHF
TRBJ1-2 TRBV6-1 . . TGTGCCAGCAGTGCCGGGCGAGATTACACCTTC CASSAGRDYTF
TRBJ1-5 TRBV12-3/TRBV12-4 . many TGTGCCAGCACCATTATTATTCAGGGAGGTAGAAGTCAGCCCCAGCATTTT CASTIIIQGGRSQPQHF
TRBJ1-1 TRBV4-2 . many TGTGCCAGCAGCCAAAAGACCGTTGGGAGCACTGAAGCTTTCTTT CASSQKTVGSTEAFF
TRBJ1-4 TRBV7-9 . many TGTGCCAGCAGCTTATCGAACGGGGAAAAACTGTTTTTT CASSLSNGEKLFF
TRBJ1-2 TRBV7-9 . many TGTGCCAGCAGCTTAGTTTGGGGAAATGGCTACACCTTC CASSLVWGNGYTF
TRBJ2-2 TRBV3-1 . few TGTGCCAGCAGGACCGGAAGGACCGGGGAGCTGTTTTTT CASRTGRTGELFF
TRBJ2-7 TRBV29-1 . many TGCAGCGTTGGAGGTCCGCCCCCCTACTACGAGCAGTACTTC CSVGGPPPYYEQYF
TRBJ2-7 TRBV5-1 . many TGCGCCAGCAGCTCCCCCTCCTACGAGCAGTACTTC CASSSPSYEQYF
TRBJ2-2 TRBV28 TRBD1 many TGTGCCAGCAGTTCTCCCAGGGGGCTAAGCACCGGGGAGCTGTTTTTT CASSSPRGLSTGELFF
TRBJ2-5 TRBV29-1 . many TGCAGCGTTTCAGAGGAGACCCAGTACTTC CSVSEETQYF
TRBJ1-6 TRBV23-1 TRBD1 many TGCGCCAGCCCGCCGATCGGACAGGGATGGAATTCACCCCTCCACTTT CASPPIGQGWNSPLHF